These 28 T cell receptor beta chains were sequenced from one sample in a study of cytomegalovirus exposure and HLA in healthy donors. Researchers ran the PCR with 60 Vbeta and 13 Jbeta primers. Using immunoSEQ multiplex PCR, the repertoire was profiled, and TCRdb retains in-frame clones only, with some absent. The table lists about 98,000 clones, approximately 64% of them singletons. The sequencing input was PBMCs. The source of these receptors is a human donor in good health.

J is TRBJ2-4 and V is TRBV23-1; TRBD2 agrees at 7 bases. TRBV23-1 is an ORF, with its function uncertain. The V and J ends lost 3 bases and 4 bases, in that order; junction bases with no gene match: 6. The CDR3 consists of 15 residues. For the CDR3, the DNA is TGCGCCAGCAGTCAGCGGCGGGAGATTAAAAACATTCAGTACTTC. Protein: CASSQRREIKNIQYF.

This clone has more than one count but fewer than ten. V usage is TRBV6-1 and J usage is TRBJ1-4; D unresolved. With 6 bases removed from V and 8 bases from J, the gap between germline ends came to 19 bases. The V gene's germline CDR1 is MNHNS and CDR2 SASEGT. CDR3 size: 15 residues. The CDR3 DNA reads TGTGCCAGCAGGACCTCGCCGGGGTCGTTGGAAAAACTGTTTTTT. It specifies CASRTSPGSLEKLFF.

This clone was seen more than once but under ten times. The chain joins TRBV5-1 to TRBJ2-3; D uncertain. This CDR3 spans 14 amino acids. V dropped 4 bases and J dropped 3 bases, with 12 bases sitting between them. Germline values: CDR1 SGHRS, CDR2 YFSETQ. Here the CDR3 reads CASSMGLSTDTQYF. DNA for the CDR3: TGCGCCAGCAGCATGGGTCTCTCGACAGATACGCAGTATTTT.

To note about this clone: A read error may produce the germline difference seen at one junction end. V gene TRBV28 combines with J gene TRBJ2-3, with D uncertain. The CDR3 spans 15 residues. Germline loops: CDR1 MDHEN, CDR2 SYDVKM. The CDR3 DNA reads as TGTGCCAGCAGTTTCCTAGAGACCTTCACAAATACGCAGTATTTT. Its translation is CASSFLETFTNTQYF.

This clone was recorded a few times. The chain has TRBV28 and TRBJ1-3; D not resolved. V was clipped by 3 bases and J by 0 bases, with 6 bases between them. Germline assignment: CDR1 MDHEN and CDR2 SYDVKM. The CDR3 is made up of 14 amino acids. The CDR3 is CASSFGNSGNTIYF. CDR3 sequence (DNA): TGTGCCAGCAGTTTTGGCAACTCTGGAAACACCATATATTTT.

This clone appeared a few times. This CDR3 reads CASSVGLAEYNEQFF. The CDR3 nucleotides are TGTGCCAGCAGCGTAGGACTAGCGGAATACAATGAGCAGTTCTTC. This chain connects TRBV9 to TRBJ2-1, with TRBD2 matching 9 bases. V trimming: 0 bases; J trimming: 4 bases; junction bases outside the gene matches: 2. The germline V gene encodes CDR1 SGDLS and CDR2 YYNGEE. The CDR3 runs to 15 residues.

This chain links TRBV7-9 with TRBJ2-1; D not resolved. The V end lost 1 base, the J end lost 6 bases, and 7 bases lay between the germline ends. The CDR3 consists of 13 residues. Germline CDR1 SEHNR, CDR2 FQNEAQ (reference sequence). The CDR3 region is CASSLVIGNEQFF. The CDR3 DNA follows: TGTGCCAGCAGCTTAGTCATCGGCAATGAGCAGTTCTTC. The full variable domain, in which reference TRBV7-9 and TRBJ2-1 provide the parts outside the CDR3, is DTGVSQNPRHKITKRGQNVTFRCDPISEHNRLYWYRQTLGQGPEFLTYFQNEAQLEKSRLLSDRFSAERPKGSFSTLEIQRTEQGDSAMYLCASSLVIGNEQFFGPGTRLTVL.

This clone came up once. As DNA, the CDR3 is TGTGCCAGCAGCCGGACAGGGGGCACCGGGGAGCTGTTTTTT. Encoded protein: CASSRTGGTGELFF. The genes are TRBV2 and TRBJ2-2; TRBD1 matches at 10 bases. V shed 6 bases and J 4 bases; nucleotides not matched to a gene: 2. The CDR3 totals 14 residues. The germline V gene encodes CDR1 SNHLY and CDR2 FYNNEI.

The chain uses TRBV6-5 and TRBJ1-1; TRBD1 matches at 7 bases. Germline V gene sequence: CDR1 MNHEY, CDR2 SVGAGI. The CDR3 sequence is 16 residues long. J was trimmed by 4 bases and V by 7 bases; bases with no gene match: 15. The CDR3 DNA follows: TGTGCCAGCACTTCCTCCCACAGGGGTCGTGGCACTGAAGCTTTCTTT. It codes for CASTSSHRGRGTEAFF.

The chain uses TRBV7-6 and TRBJ2-1; D is undetermined. V shed 4 bases and J shed 2 bases, with 9 bases lying between them. This CDR3 spans 14 amino acids. Germline V gene data show CDR1 as SGHVS and CDR2 as FNYEAQ. This chain's CDR3 is CASSSRGAYNEQFF. CDR3 sequence (DNA): TGTGCCAGCAGCTCTAGAGGAGCCTACAATGAGCAGTTCTTC.

The chain carries TRBV4-2 and TRBJ1-4; D is ambiguous. The germline V gene has CDR1 LGHNA and CDR2 YNFKEQ. The CDR3 consists of 13 residues. V dropped 5 bases and J dropped 7 bases, with 11 bases sitting between them. CDR3 sequence reads: CASSKADSEKLFF. CDR3 DNA: TGTGCCAGCAGCAAAGCCGATAGTGAAAAACTGTTTTTT.

The gene calls are TRBV7-9 and TRBJ1-5; the match to TRBD1 covers 9 bases. The CDR3 extends over 15 amino acids. Germline-derived CDR1 and CDR2 are SEHNR and FQNEAQ (reference sequence). Germline trimming cut 4 bases from V and 1 base from J; bases unmatched to any gene: 2. CDR3 DNA sequence: TGTGCCAGCAGCTGGGACAGGGAAAGCAATCAGCCCCAGCATTTT. Its protein product is CASSWDRESNQPQHF.

This chain uses TRBV7-2 with TRBJ2-5; D is perhaps TRBD2 (5 bases). The CDR3 spans 14 residues. V shed 5 bases and J shed 2 bases, with 12 bases lying between them. Germline V gene lookup returns CDR1 SGHTA and CDR2 FQGNSA. Here the CDR3 DNA reads TGTGCCAGCAGCCGCTCAGGACTTCAAGAGACCCAGTACTTC. The encoded protein is CASSRSGLQETQYF.

V is TRBV6-6 and J is TRBJ2-7, with D maybe TRBD1 (5 bases). The ends were cut back, 0 bases at V and 2 bases at J, with 11 bases in the middle. CDR1 MNHNY and CDR2 SVGAGI come from the germline V gene (reference sequence). CDR3 length equals 15 residues. CDR3: CASSYSTTETYEQYF. CDR3 in DNA: TGTGCCAGCAGTTACTCGACGACAGAGACCTACGAGCAGTACTTC.

The chain couples TRBV6-6 to TRBJ2-7; maybe TRBD1 (5 bases). CDR1 is MNHNY and CDR2 is SVGAGI in the germline V gene (reference sequence). This CDR3 is built from 14 residues. Trimming shortened V by 5 bases and J by 3 bases, and 14 bases separated the two germline ends. CDR3 nucleotides: TGTGCCAGCAGTCCCGGCGGACACGGCTACGAGCAGTACTTC. This encodes CASSPGGHGYEQYF.

The J gene is TRBJ2-3, the V gene TRBV2, with 12 bases fitting TRBD2. Germline V gene sequence: CDR1 SNHLY, CDR2 FYNNEI. Trimming took 6 bases from V and 5 from J; bases not matched to a gene: 3. The CDR3 totals 14 residues. The CDR3 loop is CASSSGLAGDTQYF. The CDR3, as DNA: TGTGCCAGCAGCTCGGGACTAGCGGGAGATACGCAGTATTTT.

This clone was counted between two and nine times. This chain uses TRBV5-1 with TRBJ2-3; D remains ambiguous. V lost 4 bases to trimming and J lost 0 bases, with 6 bases between them. Per the germline V gene, CDR1 is SGHRS and CDR2 is YFSETQ. This CDR3 spans 13 amino acids. CDR3: CASSRGSTDTQYF. In DNA, the CDR3 is TGCGCCAGCAGCCGCGGTAGCACAGATACGCAGTATTTT.

This clone has just a few counts. The DNA for the CDR3 is TGCGCCAGCAGCCTTCACGACTTTGCCAGCTCCTACAATGAGCAGTTCTTC. It yields the protein CASSLHDFASSYNEQFF. The rearrangement links TRBV4-1 to TRBJ2-1; D is undetermined. V lost 4 bases and J 0 bases, leaving 16 bases between the germline ends. Germline V gene data show CDR1 as MGHRA and CDR2 as YSYEKL. The CDR3 totals 17 residues.

The chain combines TRBV11-2 with TRBJ2-7; D gene ambiguous. This CDR3 region has 13 residues. The V end lost 2 bases, the J end lost 5 bases, and 10 bases lay between the germline ends. Germline V gene lookup returns CDR1 SGHAT and CDR2 FQNNGV. The CDR3 DNA sequence: TGTGCCAGCAGCTTATCTCACAAGAACGAGCAGTACTTC. It specifies CASSLSHKNEQYF.

The chain uses TRBV11-2 and TRBJ1-5, with TRBD1 identical over 7 bases. Germline-derived CDR1 and CDR2 are SGHAT and FQNNGV. The CDR3 runs to 15 residues. Trimming at V came to 5 bases and at J to 1 base, leaving 5 bases not matched to a gene. CDR3 nucleotides: TGTGCCAGCAGCCGAGGGACAGCAAGCAATCAGCCCCAGCATTTT. Translated, it gives CASSRGTASNQPQHF.

V and J are TRBV6-5 and TRBJ2-1; 11 bases align to TRBD2. The germline V gene has CDR1 MNHEY and CDR2 SVGAGI. The CDR3 totals 15 residues. Unmatched junction bases numbered 6, after V lost 5 bases and J lost 6 bases. DNA of the CDR3: TGTGCCAGCAGTCCGACTAGCGGGATCGGCAATGAGCAGTTCTTC. Encoded protein: CASSPTSGIGNEQFF.

This chain joins TRBV6-1 and TRBJ2-1; the D gene is possibly TRBD2 (5 bases). CDR3 length: 16 residues. The germline CDR1 and CDR2 sequences are MNHNS and SASEGT. Between the trimmed V and J ends, which lost 3 bases and 1 base, there was a span of 13 bases. The DNA for the CDR3 is TGTGCCAGCAGTGACCCCTGGAGAGGGTCCTACAATGAGCAGTTCTTC. Translated, it gives CASSDPWRGSYNEQFF.

This clone has just a few counts. The CDR3: CASSQEFSGATYEQYF. DNA of the CDR3: TGTGCCAGCAGCCAGGAATTTAGCGGGGCAACCTACGAGCAGTACTTC. The chain combines TRBV4-2 with TRBJ2-7; 8 bases map to TRBD2. V shed 3 bases, J shed 2 bases, and the junction held 9 bases outside the gene matches. The CDR3 is made up of 16 amino acids. CDR1 is LGHNA and CDR2 is YNFKEQ in the germline V gene.

The J gene is TRBJ2-3, the V gene TRBV19; 10 bases map to TRBD2. The CDR3 is 16 residues long. V shed 2 bases and J 0 bases; nucleotides not matched to a gene: 2. CDR1 and CDR2 (germline): LNHDA, SQIVND (reference sequence). The CDR3 DNA sequence: TGTGCCAGTAGTATAACGACTAGCGGGAGCACAGATACGCAGTATTTT. This translates into CASSITTSGSTDTQYF.

The V call is TRBV18, the J call TRBJ2-2, with TRBD1 matching over 7 bases. This CDR3 has 18 residues. CDR1 KGHSH and CDR2 LQKENI come from the germline V gene. The ends lost 0 bases at V and 2 bases at J; junction bases unmatched: 9. The CDR3 DNA reads as TGTGCCAGCTCACCACCGACAGGGCGATGGATAAACACCGGGGAGCTGTTTTTT. It encodes CASSPPTGRWINTGELFF.

The chain uses TRBV12-5 and TRBJ2-7, with 7 bases aligning to TRBD1. Losses at the gene ends were 7 bases for V and 3 bases for J; bases not matched to a gene: 3. The germline CDR1 and CDR2 sequences are LGHNT and FRNRAP. The length of the CDR3 is 12 residues. CDR3 in amino acids: CASAGQNYEQYF. The CDR3 DNA reads TGTGCTAGTGCGGGACAGAACTACGAGCAGTACTTC.

Only a few counts were recorded for this clone. V is TRBV27 and J is TRBJ1-5; 7 bases map to TRBD1. The V segment lost 5 bases and the J segment 6 bases; nucleotides outside the gene matches: 13. CDR3 size: 16 residues. CDR1 MNHEY and CDR2 SMNVEV come from the germline V gene (reference sequence). CDR3 in amino acids: CASSPSTGYIRQPQHF. The CDR3 DNA reads TGTGCCAGCAGTCCCTCGACAGGGTACATACGTCAGCCCCAGCATTTT.

The chain links TRBV29-1 to TRBJ2-2, with 7 bases aligning to TRBD2. CDR1 and CDR2 from the germline V gene are SQVTM and ANQGSEA. The length of the CDR3 is 15 residues. Trimming at V came to 5 bases and at J to 0 bases, leaving 6 bases not matched to a gene. The CDR3 loop is CSVSLGLANTGELFF. CDR3 in DNA: TGCAGCGTTAGCCTCGGACTAGCGAACACCGGGGAGCTGTTTTTT.